This T cell receptor (beta chain) was sequenced for a study of human T cells and chemical hapten exposure. As for the study in general: Patients received weekly diphenylcyclopropenone doses to the scalp throughout the approximately 25-week study. Patch testing was performed with 0.01% DPC on the upper back, with reading at 6 days. Study-wide results and limits: Significantly greater numbers of large CDR3 similarity clusters came from expanded TCRs than from controls.

This clonotype is judged medium-sized (0.01 to 0.1%). Its antigen is undetermined. CDR3 length: 15 residues. V lost 3 bases and J lost 0, with 9 bases in between. In the library, unique molecular identifiers were attached to individual cDNA molecules. MiXCR was run by TCRdb on the RACE reads, yielding one entry per CDR3 protein. This sample yields 40,000 or so distinct CDR3 sequences, of which about 10% are seen a single time; about 5.9% belongs to the top ten. Time point of the sample: pre-sensitization, week 0. This sample's treatment: therapeutic diphenylcyclopropenone sensitization with weekly scalp DPC.

Source: whole blood, taken in connection with sensitization to the hapten diphenylcyclopropenone (DPC). The chain combines TRBV12-3 or TRBV12-4 with TRBJ1-5; weak D call: TRBD1 (6 bases). The sequence was obtained from a man between 25 and 39 years old with alopecia areata. Some clones in this sample may be carry-over from other donors' samples. The DNA of the CDR3 is TGTGCCAGCAGTTTCGGGGGCTCTAGCAATCAGCCCCAGCATTTT. Encoded protein: CASSFGGSSNQPQHF.